This T cell receptor beta chain was obtained from a study of blood T cells in healthy people across ages. CDR3 length: 15 residues. In germline, CDR1 is SGDLS, CDR2 YYNGEE. Primed by a sample-barcoded 5' primer and a J-beta primer mix, a second PCR proceeded for about 7 to 11 cycles. MiXCR was run by TCRdb on the 5' RACE reads, yielding one entry per CDR3 protein. The sample includes 2 million or so distinct CDR3 sequences, 40% to 55% of them seen just once. The chain employs TRBV9 and TRBJ2-4; a weak D match, TRBD2 (5 bases). The J call is doubtful: the DNA matches TRBJ2-5 better. Sequencing was done on a sample of blood. The TCR comes from a woman aged 40-49 years in good health. In DNA, the CDR3 is TGTGCCAGCAGCGTAGGGCTAGCCCGTCTGGAGACCCAGTACTTC. This gives the protein CASSVGLARLETQYF.